The source of this T cell receptor beta chain is a study of T cells expressing NK-cell markers (dated by TCRdb to 2019 to 2021). Background for the entire study: Three sorted T-cell subsets (CD3+CD56+NKG2C+, CD3+CD56+NKG2C- and CD3+CD56-NKG2C+) from several donors had their TCR beta-chain repertoires profiled. Among the eight sequenced donors, only one was HCMV-seronegative, while the other seven were HCMV-seropositive. The study sequenced eight donors, all healthy volunteers chosen at random: three men and five women. The libraries were sequenced on Illumina HiSeq 2000/2500, MiSeq or NextSeq, producing 2 x 150 bp reads.

Sequencer: Illumina HiSeq 2000. TCR beta cDNA libraries were prepared using 5'RACE template switching, which introduced a universal primer site and unique molecular identifiers. cDNA synthesis was primed from the TCR beta constant segment, followed by two successive PCR amplification steps. In the paper's pipeline: MIGEC handled demultiplexing of the reads and grouping by UMI, while MiTCR was used to assemble and quantify clonotypes. To remove erroneous sequences, TCR cDNA sequences were retained only when supported by two or more reads. The tcR package was used for downstream repertoire analysis, and clonotypes were matched across fractions by CDR3 nucleotide sequence plus V segment. VDJmatch was used to annotate antigen specificity against VDJdb, with one amino acid substitution allowed in CDR3. After TCRdb reprocessed the reads, each CDR3 protein sequence was kept as one row, without DNA. The V and J calls were not made by the authors but by TCRdb's processing. The sample table includes about 390,000 distinct CDR3 sequences. The top ten hold about 11% of the sample.

HCMV serostatus was determined by detecting HCMV-specific IgG in serum with a commercial ELISA kit. Ficoll density gradient centrifugation was used to isolate peripheral blood mononuclear cells from blood. Turning to this clonotype: It has no known antigen specificity.

Spanning cysteine to phenylalanine, the CDR3 consists of 15 amino acids. DNA is not recorded here. Overall study outcomes, separate from this receptor: Whether the expanded NKG2C-expressing T cell clones were specific for HCMV antigens remained unclear. In a handful of donors, the dominant CD3+CD56+NKG2C+ clonotypes were among the top 10 CD8+ clonotypes and accounted for about 1.0-7.5% of CD8+ T cells. Those dominant clonotypes were again the most abundant among CD3+CD56-NKG2C+ cells in a handful of donors, at about 28.3-65%.

The sequencing sample was made of blood T cells: a sorted CD56 or NKG2C T cell subset, CD4+ or CD8+ T cells, or bulk PBMC T cells (not recorded which). The clonotype comes from a woman in her 50s in good health. Donor details come from another sample of the same person, matched by shared clones. This receptor chain uses TRBV5-7 and TRBJ2-7. TRBV5-7 is sorted into the ORF group, with uncertain function. CDR3 reads: CASSPDAGSSYEQYF.